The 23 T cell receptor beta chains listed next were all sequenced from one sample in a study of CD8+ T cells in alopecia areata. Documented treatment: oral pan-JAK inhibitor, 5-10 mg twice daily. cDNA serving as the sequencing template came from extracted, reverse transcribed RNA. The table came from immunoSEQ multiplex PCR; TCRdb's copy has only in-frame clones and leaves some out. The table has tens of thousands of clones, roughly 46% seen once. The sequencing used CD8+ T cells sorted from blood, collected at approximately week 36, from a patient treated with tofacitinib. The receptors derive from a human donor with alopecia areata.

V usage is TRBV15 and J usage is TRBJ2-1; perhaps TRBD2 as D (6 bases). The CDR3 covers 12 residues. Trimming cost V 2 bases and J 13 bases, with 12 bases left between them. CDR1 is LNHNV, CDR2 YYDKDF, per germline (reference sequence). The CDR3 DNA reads TGTGCCACCAGCAGATCGGGGGACTCTCAGTTCTTC. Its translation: CATSRSGDSQFF. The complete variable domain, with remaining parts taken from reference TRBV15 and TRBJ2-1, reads DAMVIQNPRYQVTQFGKPVTLSCSQTLNHNVMYWYQQKSSQAPKLLFHYYDKDFNNEADTPDNFQSRRPNTSFCFLDIRSPGLGDTAMYLCATSRSGDSQFFGPGTRLTVL.

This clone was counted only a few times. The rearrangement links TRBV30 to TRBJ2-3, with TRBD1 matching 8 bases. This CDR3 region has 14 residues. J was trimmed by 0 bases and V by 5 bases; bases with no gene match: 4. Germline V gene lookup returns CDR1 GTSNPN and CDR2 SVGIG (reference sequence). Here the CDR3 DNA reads TGTGCCTGGTCGGACAGGGCAAGCACAGATACGCAGTATTTT. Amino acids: CAWSDRASTDTQYF.

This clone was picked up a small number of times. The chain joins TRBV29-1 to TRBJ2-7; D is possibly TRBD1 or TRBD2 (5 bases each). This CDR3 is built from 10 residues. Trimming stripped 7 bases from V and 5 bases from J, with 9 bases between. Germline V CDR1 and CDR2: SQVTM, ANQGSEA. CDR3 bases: TGCAGCGGAGGGGATGACGAGCAGTACTTC. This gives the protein CSGGDDEQYF.

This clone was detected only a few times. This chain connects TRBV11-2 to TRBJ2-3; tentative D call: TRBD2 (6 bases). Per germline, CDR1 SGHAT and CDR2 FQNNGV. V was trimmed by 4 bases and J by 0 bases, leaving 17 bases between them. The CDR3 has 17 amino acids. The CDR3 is CASSYPISGPSTDTQYF. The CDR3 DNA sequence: TGTGCCAGCAGCTACCCCATTAGCGGACCTAGCACAGATACGCAGTATTTT.

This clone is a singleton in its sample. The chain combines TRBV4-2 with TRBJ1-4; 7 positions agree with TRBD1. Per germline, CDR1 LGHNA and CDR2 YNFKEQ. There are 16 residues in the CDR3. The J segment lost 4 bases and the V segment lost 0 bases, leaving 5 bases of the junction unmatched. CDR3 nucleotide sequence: TGTGCCAGCAGCCAAGAGAAGAACAGGGGTAATGAAAAACTGTTTTTT. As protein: CASSQEKNRGNEKLFF.

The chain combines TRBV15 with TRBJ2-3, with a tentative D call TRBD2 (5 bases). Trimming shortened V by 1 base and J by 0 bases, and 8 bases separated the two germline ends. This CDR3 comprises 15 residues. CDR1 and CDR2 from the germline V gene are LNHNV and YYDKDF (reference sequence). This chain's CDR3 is CATSRVSGSTDTQYF. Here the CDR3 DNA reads TGTGCCACCAGCAGAGTCAGCGGAAGCACAGATACGCAGTATTTT.

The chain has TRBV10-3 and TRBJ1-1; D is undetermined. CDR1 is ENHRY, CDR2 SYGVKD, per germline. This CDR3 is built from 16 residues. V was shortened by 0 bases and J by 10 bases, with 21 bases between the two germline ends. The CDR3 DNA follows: TGTGCCATCAGTGAGTCGATCCGGGATAACCCCGTAGGAGCTTTCTTT. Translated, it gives CAISESIRDNPVGAFF.

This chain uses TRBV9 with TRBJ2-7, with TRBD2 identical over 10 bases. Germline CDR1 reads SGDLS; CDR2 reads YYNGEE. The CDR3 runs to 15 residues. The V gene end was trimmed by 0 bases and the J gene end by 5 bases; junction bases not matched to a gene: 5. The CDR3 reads CASSVESGRGNEQYF. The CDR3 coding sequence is TGTGCCAGCAGCGTAGAGAGCGGGAGGGGCAACGAGCAGTACTTC.

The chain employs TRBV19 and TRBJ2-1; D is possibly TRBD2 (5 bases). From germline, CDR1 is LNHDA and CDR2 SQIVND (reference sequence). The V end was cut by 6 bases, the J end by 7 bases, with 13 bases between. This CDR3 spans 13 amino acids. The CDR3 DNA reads TGTGCCAGTAGCCTTCTTCCGGGGAATGAGCAGTTCTTC. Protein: CASSLLPGNEQFF.

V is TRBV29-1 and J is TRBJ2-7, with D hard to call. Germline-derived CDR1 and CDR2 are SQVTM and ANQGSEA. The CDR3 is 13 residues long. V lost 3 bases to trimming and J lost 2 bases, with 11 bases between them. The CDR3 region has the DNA TGCAGCGTTGAGACTCGGAACCCCTACGAGCAGTACTTC. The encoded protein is CSVETRNPYEQYF.

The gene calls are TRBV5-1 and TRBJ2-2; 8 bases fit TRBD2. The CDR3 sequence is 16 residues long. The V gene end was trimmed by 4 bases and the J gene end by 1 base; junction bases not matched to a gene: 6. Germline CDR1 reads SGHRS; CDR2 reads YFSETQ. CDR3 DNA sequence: TGCGCCAGCAGCCAAGAGCGGGAGTGGAACACCGGGGAGCTGTTTTTT. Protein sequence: CASSQEREWNTGELFF.

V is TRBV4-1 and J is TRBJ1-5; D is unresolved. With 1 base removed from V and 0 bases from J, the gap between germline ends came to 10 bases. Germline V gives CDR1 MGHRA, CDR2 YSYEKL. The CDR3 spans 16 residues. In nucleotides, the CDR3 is TGCGCCAGCAGCCAAGCCTGGCAGTATAGCAATCAGCCCCAGCATTTT. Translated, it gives CASSQAWQYSNQPQHF.

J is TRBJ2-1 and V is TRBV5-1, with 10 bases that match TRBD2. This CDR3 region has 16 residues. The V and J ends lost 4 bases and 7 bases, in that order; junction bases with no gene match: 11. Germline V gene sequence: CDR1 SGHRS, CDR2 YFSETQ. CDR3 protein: CASSLEPGLAYNEQFF. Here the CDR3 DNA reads TGCGCCAGCAGCCTTGAGCCGGGACTAGCGTATAATGAGCAGTTCTTC.

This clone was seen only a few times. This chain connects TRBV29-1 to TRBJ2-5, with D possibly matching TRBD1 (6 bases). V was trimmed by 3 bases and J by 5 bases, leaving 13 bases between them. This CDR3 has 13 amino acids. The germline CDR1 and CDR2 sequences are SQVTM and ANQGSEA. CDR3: CSVDNRAVETQYF. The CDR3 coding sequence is TGCAGCGTTGATAACAGGGCCGTCGAGACCCAGTACTTC.

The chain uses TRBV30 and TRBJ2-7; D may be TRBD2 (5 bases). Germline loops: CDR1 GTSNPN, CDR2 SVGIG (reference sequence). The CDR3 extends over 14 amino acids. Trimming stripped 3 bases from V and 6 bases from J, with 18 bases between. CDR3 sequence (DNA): TGTGCCTGGAGCGCCGCGGTGGTGAGCGGCGAGCAGTACTTC. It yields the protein CAWSAAVVSGEQYF. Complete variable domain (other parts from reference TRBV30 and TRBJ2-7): SQTIHQWPATLVQPVGSPLSLECTVEGTSNPNLYWYRQAAGRGLQLLFYSVGIGQISSEVPQNLSASRPQDRQFILSSKKLLLSDSGFYLCAWSAAVVSGEQYFGPGTRLTVT.

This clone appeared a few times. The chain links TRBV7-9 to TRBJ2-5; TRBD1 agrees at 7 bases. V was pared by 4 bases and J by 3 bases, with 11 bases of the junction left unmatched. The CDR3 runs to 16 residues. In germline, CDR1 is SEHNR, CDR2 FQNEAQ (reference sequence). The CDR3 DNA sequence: TGTGCCAGCAGCTCACCGCCGGGACAGCTAAAAGAGACCCAGTACTTC. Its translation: CASSSPPGQLKETQYF.

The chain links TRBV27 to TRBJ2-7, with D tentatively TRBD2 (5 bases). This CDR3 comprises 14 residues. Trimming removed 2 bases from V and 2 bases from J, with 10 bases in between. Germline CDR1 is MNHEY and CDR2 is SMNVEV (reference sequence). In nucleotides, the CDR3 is TGTGCCAGCAGTTTAAGCGGAGATGCCTACGAGCAGTACTTC. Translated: CASSLSGDAYEQYF.

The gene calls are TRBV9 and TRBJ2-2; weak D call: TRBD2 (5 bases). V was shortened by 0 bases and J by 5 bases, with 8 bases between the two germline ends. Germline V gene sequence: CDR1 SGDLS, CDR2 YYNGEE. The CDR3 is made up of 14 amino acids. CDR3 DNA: TGTGCCAGCAGCGTAGTATCGGGGACCGGGGAGCTGTTTTTT. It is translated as CASSVVSGTGELFF.

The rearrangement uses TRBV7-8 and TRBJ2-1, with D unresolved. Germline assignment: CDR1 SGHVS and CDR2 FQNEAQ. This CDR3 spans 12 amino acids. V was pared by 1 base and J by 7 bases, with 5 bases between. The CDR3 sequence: CASSLGSNEQFF. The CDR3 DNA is TGTGCCAGCAGCTTAGGTTCTAATGAGCAGTTCTTC.

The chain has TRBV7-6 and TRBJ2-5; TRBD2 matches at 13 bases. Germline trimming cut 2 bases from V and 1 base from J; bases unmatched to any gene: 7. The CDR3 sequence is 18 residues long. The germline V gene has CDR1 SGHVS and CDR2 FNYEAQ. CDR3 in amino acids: CASSLWTSGGLFQETQYF. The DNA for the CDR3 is TGTGCCAGCAGCTTATGGACTAGCGGGGGACTCTTCCAAGAGACCCAGTACTTC.

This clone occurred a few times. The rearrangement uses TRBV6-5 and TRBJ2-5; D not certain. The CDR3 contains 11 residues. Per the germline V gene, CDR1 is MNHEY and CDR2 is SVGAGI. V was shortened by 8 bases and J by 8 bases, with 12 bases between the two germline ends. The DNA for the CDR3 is TGTGCCAGCCGGACGGGCCGCACCCAGTACTTC. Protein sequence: CASRTGRTQYF.

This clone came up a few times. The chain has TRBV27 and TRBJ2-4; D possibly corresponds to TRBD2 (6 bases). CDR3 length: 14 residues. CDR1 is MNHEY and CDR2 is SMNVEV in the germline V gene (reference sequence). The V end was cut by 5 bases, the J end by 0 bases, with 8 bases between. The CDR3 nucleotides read TGTGCCAGCAGTGGGGGACTAGCCAAAAACATTCAGTACTTC. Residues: CASSGGLAKNIQYF.

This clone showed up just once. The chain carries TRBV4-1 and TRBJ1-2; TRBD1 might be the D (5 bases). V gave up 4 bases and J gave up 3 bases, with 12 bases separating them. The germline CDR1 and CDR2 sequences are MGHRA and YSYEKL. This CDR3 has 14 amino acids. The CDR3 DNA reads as TGCGCCAGCAGCCCGCAGACAGCCGACTATGGCTACACCTTC. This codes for CASSPQTADYGYTF.